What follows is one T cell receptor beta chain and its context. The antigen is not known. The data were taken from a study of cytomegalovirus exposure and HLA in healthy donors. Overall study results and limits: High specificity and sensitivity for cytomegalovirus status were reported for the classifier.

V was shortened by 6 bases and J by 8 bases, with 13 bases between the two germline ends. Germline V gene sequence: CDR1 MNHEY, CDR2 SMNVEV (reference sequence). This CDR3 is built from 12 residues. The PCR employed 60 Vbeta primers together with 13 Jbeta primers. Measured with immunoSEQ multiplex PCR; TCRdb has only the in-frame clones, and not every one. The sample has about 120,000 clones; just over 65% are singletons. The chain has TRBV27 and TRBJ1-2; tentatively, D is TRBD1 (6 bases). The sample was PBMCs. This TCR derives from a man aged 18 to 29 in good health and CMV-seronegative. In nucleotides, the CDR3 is TGTGCCAGCAGAAACAGGGTGTGGGGCTACACCTTC. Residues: CASRNRVWGYTF.